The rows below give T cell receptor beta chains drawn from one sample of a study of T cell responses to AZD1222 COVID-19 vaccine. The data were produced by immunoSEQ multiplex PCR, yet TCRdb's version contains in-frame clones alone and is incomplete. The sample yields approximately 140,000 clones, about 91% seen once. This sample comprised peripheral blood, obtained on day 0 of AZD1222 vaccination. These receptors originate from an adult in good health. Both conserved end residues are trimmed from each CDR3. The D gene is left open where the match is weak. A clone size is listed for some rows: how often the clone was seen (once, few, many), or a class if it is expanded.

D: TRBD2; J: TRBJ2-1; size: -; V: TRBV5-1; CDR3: ASSVRLAGTYNEQF
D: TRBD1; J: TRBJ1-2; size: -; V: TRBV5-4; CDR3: ASSAGTGGAYGYT
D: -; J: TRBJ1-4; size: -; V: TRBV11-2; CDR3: ASSQTTNEKLF
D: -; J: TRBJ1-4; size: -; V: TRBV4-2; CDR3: ASSQVKGLGEKLF
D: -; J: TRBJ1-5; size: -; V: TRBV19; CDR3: ASSSHGEGQPQH
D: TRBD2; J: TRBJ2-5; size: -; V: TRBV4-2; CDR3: ASSLGEGGETQY
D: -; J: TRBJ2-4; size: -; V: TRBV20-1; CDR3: SAKPGNIQY
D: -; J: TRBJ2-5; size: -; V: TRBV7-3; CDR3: ASSLAGSGETQY
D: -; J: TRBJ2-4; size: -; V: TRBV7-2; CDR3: ASSSTRVPY
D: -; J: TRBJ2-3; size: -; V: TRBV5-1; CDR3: ASSLAGVSDTQY
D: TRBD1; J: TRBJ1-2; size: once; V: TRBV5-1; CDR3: ASSLLTGGMGYGYT
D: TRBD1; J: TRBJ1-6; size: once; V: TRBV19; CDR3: ASKGQGDSPLH
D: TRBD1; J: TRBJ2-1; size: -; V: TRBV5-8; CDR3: ASSRRDSSYSYNEQF
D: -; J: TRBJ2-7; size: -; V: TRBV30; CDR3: AWRGDLYPYEQY
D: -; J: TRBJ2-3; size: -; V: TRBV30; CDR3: AWSRRSSVATDTQY
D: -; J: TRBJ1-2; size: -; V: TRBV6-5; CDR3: ASSYSTGLYGYT
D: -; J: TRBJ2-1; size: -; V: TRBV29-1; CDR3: SVVDSGNNEQF
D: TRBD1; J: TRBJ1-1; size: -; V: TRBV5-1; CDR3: ASSLTGGDTEAF
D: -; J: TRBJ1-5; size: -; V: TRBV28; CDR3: ASSTLPSNQPQH
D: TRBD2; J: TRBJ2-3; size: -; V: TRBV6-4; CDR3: ASSDSSGGADTQY
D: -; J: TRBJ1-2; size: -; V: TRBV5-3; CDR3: ARSALAVINYGYT
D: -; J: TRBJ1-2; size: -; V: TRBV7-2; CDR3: ASSLHRTNYGYT
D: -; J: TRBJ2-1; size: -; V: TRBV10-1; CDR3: ASNQGGARNEQF
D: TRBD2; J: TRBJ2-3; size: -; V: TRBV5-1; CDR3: ASSLEGLAVDTQY
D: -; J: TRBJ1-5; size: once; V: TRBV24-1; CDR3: ATSDSVGNQPQH
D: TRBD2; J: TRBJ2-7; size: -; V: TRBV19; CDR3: ASRGREAGPYEQY
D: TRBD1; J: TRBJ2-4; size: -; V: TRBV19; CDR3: ASSILQGAGGKNIQY
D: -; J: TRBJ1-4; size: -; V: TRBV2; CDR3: ASSEAGTRVGKLF
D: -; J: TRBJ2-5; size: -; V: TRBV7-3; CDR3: ASSLQQGPQETQY
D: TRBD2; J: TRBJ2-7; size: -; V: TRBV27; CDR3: ASSKVAAGGREQY
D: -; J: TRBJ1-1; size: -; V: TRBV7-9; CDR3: ASSKDGNTEAF
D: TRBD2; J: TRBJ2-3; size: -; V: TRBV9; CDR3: ASSATSGDAPDTQY
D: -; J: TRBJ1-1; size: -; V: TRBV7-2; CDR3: ASRSHLLSWGTEAF
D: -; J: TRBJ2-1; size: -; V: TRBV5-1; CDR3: ASSSQPGGNEQF
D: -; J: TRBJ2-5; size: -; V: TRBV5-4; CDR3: ASSKPGPGETQY
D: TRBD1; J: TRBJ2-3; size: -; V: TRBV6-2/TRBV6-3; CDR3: ASSYDRTGASRTDTQY
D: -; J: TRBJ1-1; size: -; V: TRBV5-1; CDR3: ASKPRDNRPDTEAF
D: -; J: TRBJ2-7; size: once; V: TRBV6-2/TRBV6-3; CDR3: ASSYGGGSSHEQY
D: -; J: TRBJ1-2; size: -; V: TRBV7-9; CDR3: ASSLYREASDGYT
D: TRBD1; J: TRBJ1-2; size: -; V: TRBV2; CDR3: ASSLSSNRGMKGYT
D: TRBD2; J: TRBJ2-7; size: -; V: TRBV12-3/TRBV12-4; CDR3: ASSPGRAYEQY
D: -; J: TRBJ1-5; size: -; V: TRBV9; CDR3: ASSESGTSKNQPQH
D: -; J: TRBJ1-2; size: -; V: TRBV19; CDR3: ASSMGSTNYGYT
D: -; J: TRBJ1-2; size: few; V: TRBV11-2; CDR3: ASSLVFGLTREGYGYT
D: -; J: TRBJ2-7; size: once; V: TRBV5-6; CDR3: ASSSRGGSYEQY
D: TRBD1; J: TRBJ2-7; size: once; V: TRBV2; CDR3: ASSETRDRLYEQY
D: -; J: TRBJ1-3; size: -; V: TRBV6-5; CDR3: ASSQQRSGNTIY
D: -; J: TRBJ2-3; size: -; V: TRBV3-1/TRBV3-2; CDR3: ASSQVEADTQY
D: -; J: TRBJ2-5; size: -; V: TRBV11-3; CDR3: ASSSWTLQETQY
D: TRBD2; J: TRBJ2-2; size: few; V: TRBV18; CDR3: ASSPASGVWELF